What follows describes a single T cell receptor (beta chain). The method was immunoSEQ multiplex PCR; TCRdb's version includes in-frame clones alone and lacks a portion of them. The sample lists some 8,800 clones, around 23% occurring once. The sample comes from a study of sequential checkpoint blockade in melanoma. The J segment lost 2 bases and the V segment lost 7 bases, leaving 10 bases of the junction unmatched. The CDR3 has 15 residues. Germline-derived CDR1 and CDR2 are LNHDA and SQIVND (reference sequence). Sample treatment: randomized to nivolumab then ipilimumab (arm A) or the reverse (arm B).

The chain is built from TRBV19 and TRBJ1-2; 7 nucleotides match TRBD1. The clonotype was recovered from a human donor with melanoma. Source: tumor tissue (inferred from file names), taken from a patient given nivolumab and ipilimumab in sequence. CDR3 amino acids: CASNGNRGLNYGYTF. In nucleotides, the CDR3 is TGTGCCAGTAATGGCAACAGGGGCTTAAACTATGGCTACACCTTC.